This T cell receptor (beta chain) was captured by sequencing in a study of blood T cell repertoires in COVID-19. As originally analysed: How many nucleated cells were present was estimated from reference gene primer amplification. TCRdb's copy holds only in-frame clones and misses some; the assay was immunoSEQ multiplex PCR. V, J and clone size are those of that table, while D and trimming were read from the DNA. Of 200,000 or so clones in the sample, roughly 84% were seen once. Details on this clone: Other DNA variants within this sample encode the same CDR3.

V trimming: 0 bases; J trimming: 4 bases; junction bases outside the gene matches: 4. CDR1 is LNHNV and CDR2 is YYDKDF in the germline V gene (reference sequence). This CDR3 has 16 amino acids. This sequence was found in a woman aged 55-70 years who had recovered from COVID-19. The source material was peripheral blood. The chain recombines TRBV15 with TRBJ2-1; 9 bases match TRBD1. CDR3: CATSRDRGQGYNEQFF. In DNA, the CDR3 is TGTGCCACCAGCAGAGATCGGGGACAGGGATACAATGAGCAGTTCTTC.